The 9 T cell receptor beta chains below were found in one sample sequenced in a study of tumor-infiltrating lymphocytes in oesophageal squamous cell carcinoma. TCRdb ran MiXCR on the PCR reads and lists one entry per CDR3 protein. In the table there are 15,000 to 20,000 distinct CDR3 sequences, roughly 40% of which are singletons. Sequenced: normal esophageal tissue next to the tumor. The receptors derive from a female donor with esophageal squamous cell carcinoma.

This clonotype is a singleton in its sample. The CDR3 does not end in the conserved phenylalanine or tryptophan, so this is likely a read error. The DNA is omitted, as the CDR3 cannot be located on it reliably, and the CDR3 follows TCRdb's listing. The gene calls are TRBV28 and TRBJ2-7; the table gives TRBD1 as D, unverified against the DNA. The germline V gene encodes CDR1 MDHEN and CDR2 SYDVKM. The CDR3 is 16 amino acids in total, end residues counted. The CDR3 loop is CASSLPSELGGYTFGS.

On this clonotype itself: The conserved phenylalanine or tryptophan normally closing the CDR3 is absent here, so this likely arose from a read error. Because the CDR3's place on the DNA is in doubt, the DNA is left out and the CDR3 is given as listed by TCRdb. The chain combines TRBV25-1 with TRBJ2-6; TRBD1 is the table's D call and was not checked against the DNA. From germline, CDR1 is MGHDK and CDR2 SYGVNS. Counting both end residues, the CDR3 totals 17 amino acids. CDR3 in amino acids: CASSESEGKGYEQYFGA.

This clonotype was counted at least ten times. V usage is TRBV5-4 and J usage is TRBJ2-5, with 13 nucleotides matching TRBD2. The J call may be mistaken, given a closer DNA end match to TRBJ2-7. The CDR3 runs 19 residues. Germline V gene sequence: CDR1 SGHNT, CDR2 YYREEE (reference sequence). CDR3 region: CASSRAGLAGAPLNHEQYF. CDR3 in DNA: TGTGCCAGCAGTCGCGCCGGACTAGCGGGAGCACCTCTCAACCACGAGCAGTACTTC.

This clonotype was seen a handful of times. This chain's CDR3 is CASSFTSGQGTQYF. CDR3 DNA: TGTGCCAGCAGCTTTACTAGCGGACAGGGTACGCAGTATTTT. The chain employs TRBV7-2 and TRBJ2-3; D tentatively fits TRBD1 or TRBD2 (8 bases each). Trimming pared 3 bases from V and 8 bases from J, leaving 15 bases between. Germline V gives CDR1 SGHTA, CDR2 FQGNSA. CDR3 size: 14 residues.

This clonotype was counted only a few times. A much larger clone is a single base away; this may be a read error. V is TRBV27 and J is TRBJ2-5; the match to TRBD2 covers 10 bases. The germline V gene has CDR1 MNHEY and CDR2 SMNVEV (reference sequence). With V trimmed by 3 bases and J by 11 bases, 21 bases remained unmatched. The CDR3 loop spans 18 amino acids. CDR3 sequence reads: CASSFLTSGPSSYNEQYF. DNA of the CDR3: TGTGCCAGCAGTTTCTTGACTAGCGGGCCTAGCTCCTACAATGAGCAGTACTTC.

Points on this clonotype: A junction boundary mismatches the germline segment, possibly from a read error. V gene TRBV7-7 combines with J gene TRBJ2-5; 8 bases agree with TRBD2. The tail of the sequence fits TRBJ2-7 better, so the J call may be wrong. This CDR3 has 13 amino acids. Germline V gives CDR1 SSHAT, CDR2 FNYEAQ (reference sequence). The CDR3 loop reads CASSRGGTYEQYF. CDR3 coding DNA: TGTGCTAGCAGCCGGGGGGGCACATACGAGCAGTACTTC.

This clonotype turned up a few times. The rearrangement uses TRBV7-4 and TRBJ2-5; 9 bases line up with TRBD2. Losses at the gene ends were 1 base for V and 5 bases for J; bases not matched to a gene: 5. The germline V gene encodes CDR1 SGHVT and CDR2 SQSDAQ. The CDR3 extends over 15 amino acids. The CDR3 bases are TGTGCCAGCAGCTTAGAGCGGGGGGCCGGTGAGACCCAGTACTTC. Its protein is CASSLERGAGETQYF.

This clonotype was counted at least ten times. This sequence joins TRBV10-2 and TRBJ2-7, with 14 bases fitting TRBD2. CDR3 size: 17 residues. With 7 bases clipped from V and 3 bases from J, the junction kept 11 bases outside the gene matches. Germline loops: CDR1 WSHSY, CDR2 SAAADI. The CDR3 reads CASKSGTSGRTYYEQYF. The CDR3 DNA sequence: TGCGCCAGCAAATCCGGGACTAGCGGGAGAACCTACTACGAGCAGTACTTC.

The table lists this clonotype with a few counts. This chain uses TRBV19 with TRBJ2-4; D assignment may be TRBD1 or TRBD2 (6 bases each). Trimming cost V 4 bases and J 1 base, with 14 bases left between them. The CDR3 loop spans 16 amino acids. Germline V gene data show CDR1 as LNHDA and CDR2 as SQIVND (reference sequence). This chain's CDR3 is CASSKQGLGAKNIQYF. The CDR3 bases are TGTGCCAGTAGTAAACAGGGACTTGGTGCCAAAAACATTCAGTACTTC.